The 6 T cell receptor beta chains below come from one sample, sequenced in a study of blood T cell repertoires in COVID-19 (dated by TCRdb to 2019 to 2021). The method was the immunoSEQ multiplex PCR assay. Imported from immuneACCESS, the table was reduced by TCRdb to in-frame sequences with V and J called. These copies leave out some clones; in studies compared against another copy, an unresolved V gene accounts for under half, and the cause of the remainder is not known. The sample data list around 76,000 clones, and 65% to 90% of these were observed just once. The ten largest clonotypes hold 6.5% to 7.5% of the sample. The source material was peripheral blood. These receptors originate from a man under 40 with COVID-19, enrolled during active disease.

This clone was detected only once. This rearrangement joins TRBV10-2 to TRBJ2-6; D is perhaps TRBD2 (6 bases). The CDR3 length is 15 residues. Trimming took 5 bases from V and 2 from J, leaving 10 bases between them. Per germline, CDR1 WSHSY and CDR2 SAAADI. The CDR3, as DNA: TGCGCCAGCAGTTCGGGAGTTGCTGGGGCCAACGTCCTGACTTTC. Translated: CASSSGVAGANVLTF.

Here the CDR3 reads CASSVELSYGYTF. The DNA for the CDR3 is TGTGCCAGCAGCGTAGAGTTGAGCTATGGCTACACCTTC. J is TRBJ1-2 and V is TRBV9; D uncertain. CDR1 and CDR2 (germline): SGDLS, YYNGEE. The CDR3 length is 13 residues. V was clipped by 0 bases and J by 4 bases, with 7 bases between them.

V is TRBV5-1 and J is TRBJ1-1; 8 bases are a match to TRBD1. Germline trimming cut 3 bases from V and 1 base from J; bases unmatched to any gene: 5. This CDR3 is 15 amino acids long. Germline CDR1 is SGHRS and CDR2 is YFSETQ. The CDR3 bases are TGCGCCAGCAGCTCAAGACAGGGGAAGAACACTGAAGCTTTCTTT. It encodes CASSSRQGKNTEAFF.

This chain joins TRBV30 and TRBJ2-7, with TRBD1 matching over 10 bases. V was clipped by 4 bases and J by 8 bases; unmatched bases: 14. CDR3 length: 15 amino acids. The germline V gene encodes CDR1 GTSNPN and CDR2 SVGIG (reference sequence). CDR3 sequence reads: CAWMPTLDRGGKQYF. As DNA, the CDR3 is TGTGCCTGGATGCCTACCCTGGACAGGGGGGGCAAGCAGTACTTC.

A few counts support this clone. The V gene is TRBV29-1, the J gene TRBJ2-7; a possible D gene is TRBD2 (6 bases). Deletions cut 2 bases from V and 4 bases from J, with 15 bases between. The CDR3 is 14 amino acids. CDR1 and CDR2 from the germline V gene are SQVTM and ANQGSEA. CDR3 coding DNA: TGCAGCGTTGAACGGGGGAACGCTGGTTACGAGCAGTACTTC. This gives the protein CSVERGNAGYEQYF.

The chain links TRBV27 to TRBJ2-3; D is ambiguous. Germline-derived CDR1 and CDR2 are MNHEY and SMNVEV (reference sequence). V was shortened by 6 bases and J by 2 bases, with 15 bases between the two germline ends. The CDR3 consists of 15 residues. CDR3 DNA sequence: TGTGCCAGCAGCCCCGGAGCACCATACACAGATACGCAGTATTTT. Protein: CASSPGAPYTDTQYF.